Each of the 5 T cell receptor beta chains below was sequenced from the same sample in a study of CD8 T cells in ankylosing spondylitis. For these receptors, no antigen is known. Study-wide findings and caveats: For ankylosing spondylitis blood, a TCR beta motif of roughly 8 highly homologous variants appeared characteristic.

TCRdb ran MiXCR on the 5' RACE reads and lists one entry per CDR3 protein. The sample holds tens of thousands of distinct CDR3 sequences, about 9% seen once. The sequenced sample consisted of blood, either unsorted or a sorted T cell fraction (not recorded which). All receptors derive from a male donor with ankylosing spondylitis.

The chain recombines TRBV19 with TRBJ2-2; D possibly corresponds to TRBD1 (5 bases). The CDR3 loop spans 13 amino acids. V lost 2 bases and J 6 bases, leaving 7 bases between the germline ends. CDR1 and CDR2 (germline): LNHDA, SQIVND (reference sequence). The CDR3 DNA is TGTGCCAGTAGTATATTAGGGGCCGGGGAGCTGTTTTTT. It yields the protein CASSILGAGELFF.

A few counts support this clonotype. The chain couples TRBV12-3 or TRBV12-4 to TRBJ2-1; the D gene is possibly TRBD1 (6 bases). This CDR3 contains 13 residues. Trimming pared 6 bases from V and 10 bases from J, leaving 16 bases between. This CDR3 reads CASSRFSGEEQFF. The CDR3 DNA is TGTGCCAGCAGCCGGTTCTCAGGGGAGGAGCAGTTCTTC.

In its sample, this clonotype was seen many times. The chain carries TRBV7-9 and TRBJ2-1; D remains ambiguous. The CDR3 extends over 15 amino acids. V was clipped by 2 bases and J by 5 bases, with 13 bases between them. Germline lookup yields CDR1 SEHNR and CDR2 FQNEAQ (reference sequence). For the CDR3, the DNA is TGTGCCAGCAGCTTAAAAGTCCTCCGGGACAATGAGCAGTTCTTC. Its translation is CASSLKVLRDNEQFF.

This clonotype was picked up many times. This sequence joins TRBV11-2 and TRBJ2-1; D gene ambiguous. The CDR3 length is 11 residues. Per germline, CDR1 SGHAT and CDR2 FQNNGV. V was shortened by 1 base and J by 9 bases, with 4 bases between the two germline ends. The CDR3 spells CASSLGTEQFF. The CDR3 nucleotides read TGTGCCAGCAGCTTAGGGACTGAGCAGTTCTTC.

This clonotype was picked up a small number of times. The chain couples TRBV10-2 to TRBJ1-2, with D hard to call. The CDR3 is 15 amino acids. Trimming shortened V by 0 bases and J by 6 bases, and 14 bases separated the two germline ends. The germline CDR1 and CDR2 sequences are WSHSY and SAAADI. The CDR3 nucleotides are TGCGCCAGCAGTGAGTCGAGGGTAAGCGCGGATGGCTACACCTTC. It translates to CASSESRVSADGYTF.